This T cell receptor (beta chain) was sequenced in a study of ipilimumab plus nivolumab after autologous stem cell transplantation. Study overall: Patients received a median of roughly five ipilimumab and 8 nivolumab doses. The DLBCL group included primary refractory and relapsed cases.

As to this clone: Its antigen is not identified.

Study observations and caveats: Per the authors, repertoire, Treg and microbiota data justify further study.

Starting 14 to 28 days after autologous transplant, ipilimumab 1 mg/kg was given. The V and J ends lost 3 bases and 6 bases respectively, with 14 bases between them. CDR3 length: 14 amino acids. From germline, CDR1 is GTSNPN and CDR2 SVGIG (reference sequence). Only in-frame clones appear in the TCRdb table, and some are missing; sequencing was by immunoSEQ multiplex PCR. This sample carries approximately 80,000 clones, approximately 83% of them seen once, and the ten largest clones take approximately 2.2%. The chain carries TRBV30 and TRBJ1-4, with D possibly being TRBD1 (5 bases). The input for sequencing was PBMCs, taken in a trial of ipilimumab plus nivolumab as post-transplant consolidation. The receptor was isolated from a male donor with diffuse large B-cell lymphoma. In nucleotides, the CDR3 is TGTGCCTGGAGATTTGGGACGGGAGATGAAAAACTGTTTTTT. It yields the protein CAWRFGTGDEKLFF.